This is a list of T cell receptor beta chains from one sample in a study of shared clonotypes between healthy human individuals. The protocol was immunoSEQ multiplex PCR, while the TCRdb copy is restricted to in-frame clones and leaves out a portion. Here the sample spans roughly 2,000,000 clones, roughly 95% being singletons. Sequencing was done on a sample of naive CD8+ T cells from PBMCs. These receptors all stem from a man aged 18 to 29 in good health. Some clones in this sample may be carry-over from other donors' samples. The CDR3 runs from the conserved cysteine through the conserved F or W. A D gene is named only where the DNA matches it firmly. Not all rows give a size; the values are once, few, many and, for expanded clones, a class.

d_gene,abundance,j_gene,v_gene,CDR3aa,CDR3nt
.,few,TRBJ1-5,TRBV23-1,CASTLDRSKAQHF,TGCGCCAGCACCCTTGACAGATCTAAAGCCCAGCATTTT
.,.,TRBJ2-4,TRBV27,CASSLIGQARENIQYF,TGTGCCAGCAGTTTAATCGGGCAGGCTCGAGAAAACATTCAGTACTTC
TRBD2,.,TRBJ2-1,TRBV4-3,CASSQDPQAGYNEQFF,TGCGCCAGCAGCCAAGATCCCCAAGCGGGATACAATGAGCAGTTCTTC
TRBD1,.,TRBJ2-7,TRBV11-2,CASRQRDRTPYEQYF,TGTGCCAGCAGGCAACGGGACAGGACGCCCTACGAGCAGTACTTC
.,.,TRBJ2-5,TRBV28,CASSYDYPGGEGTQYF,TGTGCCAGCAGTTATGATTATCCCGGGGGAGAAGGTACCCAGTACTTC
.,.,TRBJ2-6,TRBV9,CASSVGGSGANVLTF,TGTGCCAGCAGCGTTGGGGGTTCTGGGGCCAACGTCCTGACTTTC
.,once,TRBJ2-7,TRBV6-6,CASSSARGRELHF,TGTGCCAGCAGTTCAGCCCGAGGGCGCGAGCTCCACTTC
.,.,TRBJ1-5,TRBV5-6,CASSFRGFNQPQHF,TGTGCCAGCAGCTTTAGAGGATTTAATCAGCCCCAGCATTTT
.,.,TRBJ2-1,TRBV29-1,CSVEEGARPSYNEQFF,TGCAGCGTTGAGGAGGGGGCTCGTCCTTCCTACAATGAGCAGTTCTTC
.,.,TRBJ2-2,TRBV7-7,CASSPSTGFGELFF,TGTGCCAGCAGCCCATCTACAGGGTTCGGGGAGCTGTTTTTT
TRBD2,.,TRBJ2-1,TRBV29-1,CSVEMGLAGGNEQFF,TGCAGCGTTGAAATGGGACTAGCGGGTGGCAATGAGCAGTTCTTC
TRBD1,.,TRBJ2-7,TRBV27,CASSLSGGTGLYF,TGTGCCAGCAGTTTATCAGGGGGGACAGGTCTTTACTTC
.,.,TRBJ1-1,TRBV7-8,CASSLALTANTEAFF,TGTGCCAGCAGCTTAGCGTTGACAGCTAACACTGAAGCTTTCTTT
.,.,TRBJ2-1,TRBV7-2,CASSSISGPYNEQFF,TGTGCCAGCAGCTCTATTAGCGGACCCTACAATGAGCAGTTCTTC
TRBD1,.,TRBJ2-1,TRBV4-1,CASSQGRGLNNEQFF,TGCGCCAGCAGCCAAGGCAGGGGGCTGAACAATGAGCAGTTCTTC
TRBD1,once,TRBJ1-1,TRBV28,CASDPDTGVNTEAFF,TGTGCCAGCGACCCGGATACAGGGGTGAACACTGAAGCTTTCTTT
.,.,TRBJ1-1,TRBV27,CASSLFGYTEAFF,TGTGCCAGCAGTTTATTCGGGTACACTGAAGCTTTCTTT
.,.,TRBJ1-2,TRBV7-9,CASSEASGFGYGYTF,TGTGCCAGCAGCGAAGCATCGGGGTTCGGCTATGGCTACACCTTC
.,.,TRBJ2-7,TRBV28,CASTRSGSSYEQYF,TGTGCCAGCACCCGATCGGGTAGCTCCTACGAGCAGTACTTC
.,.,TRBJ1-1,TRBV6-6,CASSYGVDTEAFF,TGTGCCAGCAGTTATGGGGTCGACACTGAAGCTTTCTTT
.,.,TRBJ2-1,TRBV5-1,CASRLETSYNEQFF,TGCGCCAGCAGACTGGAGACCTCCTACAATGAGCAGTTCTTC
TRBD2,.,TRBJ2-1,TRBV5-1,CASSLPIGGSFHEQFF,TGCGCCAGCAGCTTGCCCATCGGCGGGAGCTTCCATGAGCAGTTCTTC
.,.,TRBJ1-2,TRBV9,CASSYSGAAKENYGYTF,TGTGCCAGCTCCTATTCAGGGGCGGCCAAGGAAAACTATGGCTACACCTTC
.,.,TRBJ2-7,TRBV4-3,CASSQELGTDSYEQYF,TGCGCCAGCAGCCAAGAACTCGGGACCGACTCCTACGAGCAGTACTTC
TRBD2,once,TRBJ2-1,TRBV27,CASSYLAGGTGEQFF,TGTGCCAGCAGTTATCTAGCGGGAGGGACCGGTGAGCAGTTCTTC
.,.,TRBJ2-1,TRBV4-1,CASSHSGSEQFF,TGCGCCAGCAGCCATTCAGGGAGTGAGCAGTTCTTC
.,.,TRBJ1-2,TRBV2,CASSEATFNGYTF,TGTGCCAGCAGTGAGGCCACGTTCAATGGCTACACCTTC
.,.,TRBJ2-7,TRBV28,CASSFGPGLEQYF,TGTGCCAGCAGTTTTGGTCCCGGTCTGGAGCAGTACTTC
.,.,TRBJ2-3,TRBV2,CASSEAGRSPDTQYF,TGTGCCAGCAGTGAAGCGGGGCGCTCTCCAGATACGCAGTATTTT
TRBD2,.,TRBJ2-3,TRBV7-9,CASSLVGLTITDTQYF,TGTGCCAGCAGCTTAGTGGGACTAACCATCACAGATACGCAGTATTTT
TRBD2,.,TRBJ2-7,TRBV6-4,CASSDPGWGLAGDKPYEQYF,TGTGCCAGCAGTGACCCCGGATGGGGACTAGCGGGAGACAAACCCTACGAGCAGTACTTC
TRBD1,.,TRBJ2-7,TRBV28,CASTDQGATYEQYF,TGTGCCAGCACCGACCAGGGGGCGACCTACGAGCAGTACTTC
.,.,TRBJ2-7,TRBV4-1,CASSQGIGYEQYF,TGCGCCAGCAGCCAAGGCATCGGATACGAGCAGTACTTC
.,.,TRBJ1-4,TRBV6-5,CASSRGLGGEKLFF,TGTGCCAGCAGCCGAGGTCTGGGTGGGGAAAAACTGTTTTTT
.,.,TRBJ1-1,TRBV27,CASSFSRGANTEAFF,TGTGCCAGCAGTTTCTCCCGGGGGGCGAACACTGAAGCTTTCTTT
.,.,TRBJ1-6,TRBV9,CASQTGNSPLHF,TGTGCCAGCCAAACCGGGAATTCACCCCTCCACTTT
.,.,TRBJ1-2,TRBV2,CASTYGEGRAYGYTF,TGTGCCAGCACCTACGGGGAGGGTCGAGCCTATGGCTACACCTTC
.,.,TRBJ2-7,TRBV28,CASSYGVSGVYEQYF,TGTGCCAGCAGTTACGGGGTCTCTGGAGTCTACGAGCAGTACTTC
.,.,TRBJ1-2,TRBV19,CASSTGTNVRTGYTF,TGTGCCAGTAGTACCGGGACCAATGTTCGGACGGGCTACACCTTC
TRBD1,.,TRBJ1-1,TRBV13,CASSSRDRGQWMNTEAFF,TGTGCCAGCAGCTCGAGGGACAGGGGGCAGTGGATGAACACTGAAGCTTTCTTT
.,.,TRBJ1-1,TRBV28,CASNLGAGTEAFF,TGTGCCAGCAACCTTGGGGCTGGCACTGAAGCTTTCTTT
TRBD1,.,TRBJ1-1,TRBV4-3,CASSQDLPVRGHTEAFF,TGCGCCAGCAGCCAAGATCTACCGGTCAGGGGGCACACTGAAGCTTTCTTT
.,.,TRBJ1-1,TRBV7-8,CASSLLVMNTEAFF,TGTGCCAGCAGCTTACTGGTGATGAACACTGAAGCTTTCTTT
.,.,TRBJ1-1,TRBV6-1,CASSEARSYSGTEAFF,TGTGCCAGCAGTGAAGCGCGGTCCTACTCAGGAACTGAAGCTTTCTTT
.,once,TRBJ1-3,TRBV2,CASSEPRGSGNTIYF,TGTGCCAGCAGTGAGCCCCGGGGCTCTGGAAACACCATATATTTT
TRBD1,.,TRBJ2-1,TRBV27,CASSLRTGLTYNEQFF,TGTGCCAGCAGTCTGCGGACAGGGCTGACCTACAATGAGCAGTTCTTC
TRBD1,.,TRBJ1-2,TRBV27,CASSSSGGRGYGYTF,TGTGCCAGCAGTTCCTCAGGGGGCCGAGGCTATGGCTACACCTTC
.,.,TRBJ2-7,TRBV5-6,CASSPGGAYEQYF,TGTGCCAGCAGCCCCGGTGGGGCATACGAGCAGTACTTC
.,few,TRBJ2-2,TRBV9,CASSVPGELFF,TGTGCCAGCAGCGTACCCGGGGAGCTGTTTTTT
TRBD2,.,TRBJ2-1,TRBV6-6,CASSSLGGEFYNEQFF,TGTGCCAGCAGTTCCCTCGGGGGGGAGTTTTACAATGAGCAGTTCTTC
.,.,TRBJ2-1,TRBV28,CASSSPRLVTAVYNEQFF,TGTGCCAGCAGTTCGCCACGACTGGTGACAGCGGTATACAATGAGCAGTTCTTC
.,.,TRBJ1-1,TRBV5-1,CASSLATTGNTEAFF,TGCGCCAGCAGCTTGGCTACGACAGGGAACACTGAAGCTTTCTTT
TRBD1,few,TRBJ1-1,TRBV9,CASSQDRFGLNTEAFF,TGTGCCAGCAGCCAGGACAGGTTTGGGCTGAACACTGAAGCTTTCTTT
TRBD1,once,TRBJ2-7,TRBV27,CASSLKGQGSHEQYF,TGTGCCAGCAGTCTCAAGGGACAGGGTAGCCACGAGCAGTACTTC
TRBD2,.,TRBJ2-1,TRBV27,CASSLSLAGVGYEQFF,TGTGCCAGCAGTTTATCGCTAGCGGGAGTAGGCTATGAGCAGTTCTTC
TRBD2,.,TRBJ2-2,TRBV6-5,CASGPGLGPGELFF,TGTGCCAGCGGTCCGGGACTAGGGCCCGGGGAGCTGTTTTTT
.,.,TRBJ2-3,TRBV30,CAWSSLPGDGDTQYF,TGTGCCTGGAGTTCGCTGCCGGGAGATGGAGATACGCAGTATTTT
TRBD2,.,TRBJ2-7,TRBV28,CASSFGRLAGAEQYF,TGTGCCAGCAGTTTCGGAAGGCTAGCGGGAGCCGAGCAGTACTTC
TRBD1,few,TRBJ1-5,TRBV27,CASGGTGTNQPQHF,TGTGCCAGCGGAGGGACAGGGACGAATCAGCCCCAGCATTTT
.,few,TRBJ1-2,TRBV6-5,CASLRDNYGYTF,TGTGCCAGCCTGAGGGATAACTATGGCTACACCTTC